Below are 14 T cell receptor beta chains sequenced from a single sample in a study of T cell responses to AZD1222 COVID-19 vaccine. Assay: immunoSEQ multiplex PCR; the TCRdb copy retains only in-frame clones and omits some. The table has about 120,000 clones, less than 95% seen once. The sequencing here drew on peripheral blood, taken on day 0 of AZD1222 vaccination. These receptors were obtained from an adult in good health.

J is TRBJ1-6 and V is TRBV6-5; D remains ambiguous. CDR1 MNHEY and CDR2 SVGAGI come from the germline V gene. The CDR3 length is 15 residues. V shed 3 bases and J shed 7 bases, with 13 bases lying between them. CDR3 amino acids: CASSYGRSLNSPLHF. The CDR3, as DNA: TGTGCCAGCAGTTATGGGCGGAGTTTGAATTCACCCCTCCACTTT.

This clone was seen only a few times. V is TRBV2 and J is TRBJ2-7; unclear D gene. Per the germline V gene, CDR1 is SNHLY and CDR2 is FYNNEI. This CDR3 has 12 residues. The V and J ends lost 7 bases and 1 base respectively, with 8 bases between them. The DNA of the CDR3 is TGTGCCAGCACACCGGCGTCCTACGAGCAGTACTTC. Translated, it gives CASTPASYEQYF. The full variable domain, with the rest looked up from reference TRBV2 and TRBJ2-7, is EPEVTQTPSHQVTQMGQEVILRCVPISNHLYFYWYRQILGQKVEFLVSFYNNEISEKSEIFDDQFSVERPDGSNFTLKIRSTKLEDSAMYFCASTPASYEQYFGPGTRLTVT.

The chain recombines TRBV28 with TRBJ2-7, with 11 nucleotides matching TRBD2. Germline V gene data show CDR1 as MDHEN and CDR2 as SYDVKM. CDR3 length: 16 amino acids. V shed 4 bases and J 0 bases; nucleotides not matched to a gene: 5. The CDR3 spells CASSSGLAGSSYEQYF. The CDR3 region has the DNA TGTGCCAGCAGTTCCGGACTAGCGGGTAGCTCCTACGAGCAGTACTTC.

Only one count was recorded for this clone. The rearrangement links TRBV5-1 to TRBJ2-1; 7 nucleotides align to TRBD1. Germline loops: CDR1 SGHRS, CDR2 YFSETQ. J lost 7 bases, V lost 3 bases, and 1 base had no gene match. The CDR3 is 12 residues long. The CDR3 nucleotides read TGCGCCAGCAGCTACAGGGGTAATGAGCAGTTCTTC. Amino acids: CASSYRGNEQFF.

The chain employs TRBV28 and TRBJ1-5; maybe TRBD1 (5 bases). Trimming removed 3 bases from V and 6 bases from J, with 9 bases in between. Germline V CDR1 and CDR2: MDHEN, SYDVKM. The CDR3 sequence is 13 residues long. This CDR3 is CASSFPGTQPQHF. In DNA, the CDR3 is TGTGCCAGCAGTTTCCCAGGGACTCAGCCCCAGCATTTT.

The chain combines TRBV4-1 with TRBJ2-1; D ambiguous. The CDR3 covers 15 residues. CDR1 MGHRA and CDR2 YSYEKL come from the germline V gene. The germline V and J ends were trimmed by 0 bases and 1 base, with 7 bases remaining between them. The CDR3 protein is CASSQESLSYNEQFF. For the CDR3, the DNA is TGCGCCAGCAGCCAAGAGTCGTTATCCTACAATGAGCAGTTCTTC.

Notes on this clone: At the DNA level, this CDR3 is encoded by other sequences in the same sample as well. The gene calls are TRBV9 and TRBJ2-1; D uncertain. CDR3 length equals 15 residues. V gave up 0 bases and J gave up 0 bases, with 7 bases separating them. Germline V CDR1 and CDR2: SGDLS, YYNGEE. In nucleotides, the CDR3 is TGTGCCAGCAGCGTAGAAGAATCCTCCTACAATGAGCAGTTCTTC. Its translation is CASSVEESSYNEQFF.

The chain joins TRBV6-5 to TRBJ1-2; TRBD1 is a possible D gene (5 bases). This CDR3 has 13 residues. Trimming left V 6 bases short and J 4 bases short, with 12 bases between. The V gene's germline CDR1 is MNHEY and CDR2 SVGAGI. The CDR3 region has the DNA TGTGCCAGCAGAAACCCGGGGGGCTATGGCTACACCTTC. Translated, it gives CASRNPGGYGYTF.

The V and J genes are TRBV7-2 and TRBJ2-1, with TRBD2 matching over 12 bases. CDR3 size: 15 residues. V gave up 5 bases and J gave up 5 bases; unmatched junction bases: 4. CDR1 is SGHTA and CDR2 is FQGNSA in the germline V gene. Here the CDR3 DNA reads TGTGCCAGCAGCCCCGGACTAGCGGGAAACAATGAGCAGTTCTTC. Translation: CASSPGLAGNNEQFF.

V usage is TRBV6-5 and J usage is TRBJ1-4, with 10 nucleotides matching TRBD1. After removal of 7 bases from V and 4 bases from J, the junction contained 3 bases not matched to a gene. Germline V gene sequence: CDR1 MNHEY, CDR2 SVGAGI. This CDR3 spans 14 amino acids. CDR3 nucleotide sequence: TGTGCCAGCACCCGGGACAGGGGTAATGAAAAACTGTTTTTT. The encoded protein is CASTRDRGNEKLFF.

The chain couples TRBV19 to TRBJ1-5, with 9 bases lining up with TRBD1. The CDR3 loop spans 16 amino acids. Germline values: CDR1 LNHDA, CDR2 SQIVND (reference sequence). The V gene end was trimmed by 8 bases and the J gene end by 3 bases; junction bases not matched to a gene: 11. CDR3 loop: CASSGQGRGTNQPQHF. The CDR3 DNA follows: TGTGCCAGTTCTGGACAGGGGCGAGGTACCAATCAGCCCCAGCATTTT.

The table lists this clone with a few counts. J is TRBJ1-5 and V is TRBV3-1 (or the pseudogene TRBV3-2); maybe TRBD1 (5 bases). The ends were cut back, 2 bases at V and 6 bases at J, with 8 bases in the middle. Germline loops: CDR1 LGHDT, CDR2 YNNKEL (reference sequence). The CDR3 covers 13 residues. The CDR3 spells CASSQQGIQPQHF. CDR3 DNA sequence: TGTGCCAGCAGCCAACAGGGAATTCAGCCCCAGCATTTT.

The chain's CDR3 is CATTTSGTYNEQFF. CDR3 nucleotides: TGTGCCACCACGACTAGCGGGACCTACAATGAGCAGTTCTTC. The genes are TRBV28 and TRBJ2-1, with 11 bases aligning to TRBD2. Looked up from germline, CDR1 is MDHEN and CDR2 is SYDVKM. J was trimmed by 2 bases and V by 10 bases; bases with no gene match: 4. CDR3 length: 14 amino acids.

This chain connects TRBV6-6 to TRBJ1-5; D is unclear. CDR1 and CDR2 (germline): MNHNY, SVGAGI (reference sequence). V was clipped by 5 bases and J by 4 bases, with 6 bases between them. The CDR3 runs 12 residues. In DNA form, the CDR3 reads TGTGCCAGCAGTAATCCTAATCAGCCCCAGCATTTT. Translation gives CASSNPNQPQHF.